This TCR beta chain originates from a study of blood T cell repertoires in COVID-19. Study details: The United States, Italy and Spain were the sources of the acute and convalescent COVID-19 samples. PBMCs, B-cell-depleted T cells, or T cells were the source of the cDNA or gDNA that made up the material.

As originally analysed: Amplification with reference gene primers provided the estimates of nucleated cell counts. Data came from immunoSEQ multiplex PCR; TCRdb stores just in-frame clones and leaves some out. The V and J calls and the clone size are those of that table, but D and trimming were determined from the DNA. The table lists approximately 180,000 clones, around 87% of them singletons, with around 2.7% in the top ten. In germline, CDR1 is GTSNPN, CDR2 SVGIG (reference sequence). The CDR3 has 13 residues. V shed 4 bases, J shed 3 bases, and the junction held 4 bases outside the gene matches. The J gene is TRBJ1-1, the V gene TRBV30; 8 bases are shared with TRBD1. The source material was peripheral blood. This clonotype was obtained from a man aged 40-55 years with active or convalescent COVID-19. The CDR3, as DNA: TGTGCCTGGAAGGACAGGGAGCACACTGAAGCTTTCTTT. Translation: CAWKDREHTEAFF.